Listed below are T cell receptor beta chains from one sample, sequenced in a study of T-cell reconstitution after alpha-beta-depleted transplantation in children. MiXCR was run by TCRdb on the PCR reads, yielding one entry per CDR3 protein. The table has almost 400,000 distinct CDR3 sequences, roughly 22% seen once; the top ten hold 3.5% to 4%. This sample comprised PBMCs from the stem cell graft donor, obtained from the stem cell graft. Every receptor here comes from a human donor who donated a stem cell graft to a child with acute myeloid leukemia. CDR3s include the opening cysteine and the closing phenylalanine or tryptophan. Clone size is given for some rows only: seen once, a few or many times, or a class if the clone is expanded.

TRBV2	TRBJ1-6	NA	CASSAGTANSPLHF
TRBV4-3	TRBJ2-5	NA	CASSQDLAGGGETQYF
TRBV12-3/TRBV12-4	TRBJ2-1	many	CASSAGLAGVYNEQFF
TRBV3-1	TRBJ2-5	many	CASSQGQGEETQYF
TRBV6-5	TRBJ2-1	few	CASSTRVLAPPYNEQFF
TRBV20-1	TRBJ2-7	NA	CSAVGSDEQYF
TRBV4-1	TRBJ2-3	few	CASSPKPGTDTQYF
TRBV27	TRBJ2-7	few	CASSLSALNEQYF
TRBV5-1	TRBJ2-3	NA	CASSQGSVQDTQYF
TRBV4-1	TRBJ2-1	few	CASSQGSWLAINNEQFF
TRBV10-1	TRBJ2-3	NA	CASSVVGQRTDTQYF
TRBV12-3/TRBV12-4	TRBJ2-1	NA	CASSASGGANEQFF
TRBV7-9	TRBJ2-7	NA	CASSLAGSGEAHEQYF
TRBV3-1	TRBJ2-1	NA	CASSQAQGSSYNEQFF
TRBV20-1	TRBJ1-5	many	CSASRSDQPQHF
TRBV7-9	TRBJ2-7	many	CASSLGTSVTYEQYF
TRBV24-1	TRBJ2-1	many	CATSDQASAGHNEQFF
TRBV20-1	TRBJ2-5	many	CSARRATEETQYF
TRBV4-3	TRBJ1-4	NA	CASSQEGWDEKLFF
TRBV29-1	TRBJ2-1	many	CSVVGASPDEQFF
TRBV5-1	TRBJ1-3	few	CASSPLGVSGNTIYF
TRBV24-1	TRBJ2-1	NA	CATSTTRRGGNEQFF
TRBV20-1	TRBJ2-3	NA	CSAEDGSSTDTQYF
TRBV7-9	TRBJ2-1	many	CASSLGDREFNEQFF
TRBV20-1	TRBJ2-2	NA	CSAKRAGVSNTGELFF
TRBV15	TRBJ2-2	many	CATTLGANTGELFF
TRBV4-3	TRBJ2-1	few	CASSQDGGQGFSEQFF
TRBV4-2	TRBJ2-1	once	CASSPQERANEQFF
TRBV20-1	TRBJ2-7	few	CSARGQAGYSYEQYF
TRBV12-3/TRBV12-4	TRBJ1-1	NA	CASSLLERVWDTEAFF
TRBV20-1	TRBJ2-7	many	CSARKGFGVYEQYF
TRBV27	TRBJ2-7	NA	CASSLVALSEEQYF
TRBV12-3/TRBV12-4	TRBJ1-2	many	CASSQGTVPSYGYTF
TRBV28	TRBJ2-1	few	CASSSISIGLAGYNEQFF
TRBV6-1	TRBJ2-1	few	CASSGSSGHYNEQFF
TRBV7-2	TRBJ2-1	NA	CAWGWDSYNEQFF
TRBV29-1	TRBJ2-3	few	CSVGWGSTDTQYF
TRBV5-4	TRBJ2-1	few	CASSSGRNNEQFF
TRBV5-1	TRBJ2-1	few	CASSADIYNEQFF
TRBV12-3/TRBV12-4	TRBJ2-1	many	CASSFAAGAGEQFF
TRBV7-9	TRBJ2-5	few	CAGTGNQETQYF
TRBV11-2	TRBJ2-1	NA	CASRGLAGGPEQFF
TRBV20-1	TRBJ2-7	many	CSARNLTGTSDEQYF
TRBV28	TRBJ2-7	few	CANQDSLTYEQYF
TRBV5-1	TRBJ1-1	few	CASSPQMDKNTEAFF
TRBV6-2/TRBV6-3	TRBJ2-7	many	CASSYGGPPLSYEQYF
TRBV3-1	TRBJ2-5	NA	CASSQVPGTEIEETQYF
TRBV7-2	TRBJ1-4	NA	CASSFKTGGDEKLFF
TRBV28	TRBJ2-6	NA	CASSLSGTPLSGANVLTF
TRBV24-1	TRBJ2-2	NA	CATSGASGGTGELFF